The rows below give T cell receptor beta chains drawn from one sample of a study of regulatory T cells in long-lasting Graves disease. A single record per CDR3 protein comes from TCRdb applying MiXCR to the multiplex PCR reads. In the table there are some 340,000 distinct CDR3 sequences, over 9.5% of which are singletons. Separately, the same data were catalogued under a study of T cells in Graves' hyperthyroidism and ophthalmopathy.

Source: peripheral blood mononuclear cells (PBMCs), taken at new diagnosis, from a patient treated with antithyroid drugs. These receptors were taken from a woman under 30 with Graves disease. CDR3s include the opening cysteine and the closing phenylalanine or tryptophan. A D gene is named only where the DNA matches it firmly. The size of a clone is reported for some rows only, either as once, few or many, or as a class for expanded clones.

J: TRBJ2-1
length: 14
V: TRBV12-3/TRBV12-4
size: many
D: TRBD2
DNA: TGTGCCAGCAGGGAAATGACTAGCGCGGGCAAGCAGTTCTTC
CDR3: CASREMTSAGKQFF

J: TRBJ2-2
length: 14
V: TRBV3-1
size: many
D: -
DNA: TGTGCCAGCACCAGCAGGGGGAACACCGGGGAGCTGTTTTTT
CDR3: CASTSRGNTGELFF

J: TRBJ2-1
length: 15
V: TRBV27
size: once
D: -
DNA: TGTGCCAGCAGTCCTTACACCAGCTCCTACAATGAGCAGTTCTTC
CDR3: CASSPYTSSYNEQFF

J: TRBJ2-1
length: 14
V: TRBV28
size: many
D: TRBD2
DNA: TGTGCCAGCAGCCGACCAGCGGGAGGGGGTGAGCAGTTCTTC
CDR3: CASSRPAGGGEQFF

J: TRBJ2-5
length: 11
V: TRBV5-1
size: few
D: -
DNA: TGCGCCAGCAGCTTGGAGAAGACCCAGTACTTC
CDR3: CASSLEKTQYF

J: TRBJ1-1
length: 12
V: TRBV20-1
size: -
D: -
DNA: TGCAGTGCTGGGCAGATGAACACTGAAGCTTTCTTT
CDR3: CSAGQMNTEAFF

J: TRBJ2-1
length: 14
V: TRBV5-1
size: -
D: -
DNA: TGCGCCAGCAGCTTGGCACTCTCATGGGGTGAGCAGTTCTTC
CDR3: CASSLALSWGEQFF

J: TRBJ2-3
length: 17
V: TRBV20-1
size: -
D: TRBD2
DNA: TGCAGTGCTAAGATAGCGGGGGGGCCCGGGGTAACAGATACGCAGTATTTT
CDR3: CSAKIAGGPGVTDTQYF

J: TRBJ2-7
length: 18
V: TRBV7-9
size: many
D: -
DNA: TGTGCCAGCAGCTTAGCAGGGTTGGACTATAAAACTTACTACGAGCAGTACTTC
CDR3: CASSLAGLDYKTYYEQYF

J: TRBJ2-5
length: 17
V: TRBV12-3/TRBV12-4
size: few
D: -
DNA: TGTGCCAGCAGTTTCACCTCTCGGCTAGCAGTACAAGAGACCCAGTACTTC
CDR3: CASSFTSRLAVQETQYF

J: TRBJ1-6
length: 16
V: TRBV6-1
size: many
D: -
DNA: TGTGCCAGCAGTGAGGTGGGAGGATGGATGTATTCACCCCTCCACTTT
CDR3: CASSEVGGWMYSPLHF

J: TRBJ2-1
length: 14
V: TRBV19
size: -
D: -
DNA: TGTGCCAGTAGTATTGGACAGAAATACAATGAGCAGTTCTTC
CDR3: CASSIGQKYNEQFF

J: TRBJ2-1
length: 17
V: TRBV20-1
size: many
D: TRBD1
DNA: TGCAGTGCTAGAGATTTATACGAGACAGGGAAGGAGAGTGAGCAGTTCTTC
CDR3: CSARDLYETGKESEQFF

J: TRBJ2-3
length: 14
V: TRBV19
size: -
D: TRBD1
DNA: TGTGCCAGTAGTATCGACAGGGTGATTGATACGCAGTATTTT
CDR3: CASSIDRVIDTQYF

J: TRBJ1-5
length: 16
V: TRBV7-9
size: many
D: -
DNA: TGTGCCAGCAGCTCACCAGACTTTCGGCCCCCTGAGCCCCAGCATTTT
CDR3: CASSSPDFRPPEPQHF

J: TRBJ2-2
length: 18
V: TRBV6-2/TRBV6-3
size: many
D: -
DNA: TGTGCCAGCAGTTATGGGGCCTGGCTGAGGGGAAACACCGGGGAGCTGTTTTTT
CDR3: CASSYGAWLRGNTGELFF

J: TRBJ1-1
length: 17
V: TRBV6-5
size: many
D: -
DNA: TGTGCCAGCAGTTACTCGATGCGGACAGACCTCAACACTGAAGCTTTCTTT
CDR3: CASSYSMRTDLNTEAFF

J: TRBJ1-2
length: 15
V: TRBV12-3/TRBV12-4
size: many
D: TRBD1
DNA: TGTGCCAGCAGCGAGCGGACAGGGAGACCTTCAGGCTACACCTTC
CDR3: CASSERTGRPSGYTF

J: TRBJ2-1
length: 15
V: TRBV5-1
size: many
D: -
DNA: TGCGCCAGCAGCTTGGGCCTGACTAGTACCAATGAGCAGTTCTTC
CDR3: CASSLGLTSTNEQFF

J: TRBJ2-2
length: 22
V: TRBV10-1
size: -
D: TRBD2
DNA: TGCGCCAGCTGGGGGGAGGAGGGTCCTGATCTTAAAGTAGCGGGCGTCGCCGGGGAGCTGTTTTTT
CDR3: CASWGEEGPDLKVAGVAGELFF

J: TRBJ1-5
length: 15
V: TRBV11-2
size: many
D: TRBD1
DNA: TGTGCCAGCAGCTTCGGGACAGGGGTTTGGCAGCCCCAGCATTTT
CDR3: CASSFGTGVWQPQHF

J: TRBJ1-2
length: 15
V: TRBV28
size: many
D: TRBD1
DNA: TGTGCCAGCTTCGTCGGGACAGTCCTTCCCTATGGCTACACCTTC
CDR3: CASFVGTVLPYGYTF

J: TRBJ1-1
length: 14
V: TRBV27
size: many
D: -
DNA: TGTGCCAGCAACTCCTGGGGTATGAACACTGAAGCTTTCTTT
CDR3: CASNSWGMNTEAFF

J: TRBJ2-1
length: 16
V: TRBV20-1
size: many
D: TRBD2
DNA: TGCAGTGCTAGAGTGTCTAGCGGAGCCCTTGGGAATGAGCAGTTCTTC
CDR3: CSARVSSGALGNEQFF

J: TRBJ2-6
length: 22
V: TRBV11-2
size: many
D: -
DNA: TGTGCCAGCAGCTTAGGGTTGGTCGCAAGGGCAATTATCCACTCTGGGGCCAACGTCCTGACTTTC
CDR3: CASSLGLVARAIIHSGANVLTF

J: TRBJ1-6
length: 15
V: TRBV7-9
size: many
D: TRBD1
DNA: TGTGCCAGCAGCTGGCCCAGGGGGGTAGGTTCACCCCTCCACTTT
CDR3: CASSWPRGVGSPLHF

J: TRBJ2-5
length: 15
V: TRBV6-5
size: many
D: -
DNA: TGTGCCAGCAGTTCGATGAGGACCATTCAAGAGACCCAGTACTTC
CDR3: CASSSMRTIQETQYF

J: TRBJ2-7
length: 17
V: TRBV6-2/TRBV6-3
size: few
D: TRBD2
DNA: TGTGCCAGCAGTTACTCGATGAGGACTAGCGGAAACTACGAGCAGTACTTC
CDR3: CASSYSMRTSGNYEQYF

J: TRBJ2-1
length: 16
V: TRBV28
size: many
D: -
DNA: TGTGCCAGCAGTGTCTTAGACTGGGTTAGATGTGATGAGCAGTTCTTC
CDR3: CASSVLDWVRCDEQFF

J: TRBJ1-5
length: 14
V: TRBV7-2
size: -
D: -
DNA: TGTGCCAGCAGCTCCAGGGTGAGCAATCAGCCCCAGCATTTT
CDR3: CASSSRVSNQPQHF

J: TRBJ1-1
length: 15
V: TRBV5-6
size: many
D: -
DNA: TGTGCCAGCAGCTTGGGCGTCAGGCCGAACACTGAAGCTTTCTTT
CDR3: CASSLGVRPNTEAFF

J: TRBJ1-1
length: 14
V: TRBV9
size: many
D: -
DNA: TGTGCCAGCAGCTCGGGAAGAGAGAACACTGAAGCTTTCTTT
CDR3: CASSSGRENTEAFF

J: TRBJ1-4
length: 17
V: TRBV7-2
size: many
D: -
DNA: TGTGCCAGCAGCCCGAGGTCGGGGGGGGGATTGGCGGAAAAACTGTTTTTT
CDR3: CASSPRSGGGLAEKLFF

J: TRBJ2-3
length: 15
V: TRBV20-1
size: many
D: -
DNA: TGCAGTTCTCGTCCTCTCCGGCTTAGCACAGATACGCAGTATTTT
CDR3: CSSRPLRLSTDTQYF

J: TRBJ2-5
length: 14
V: TRBV5-4
size: few
D: TRBD2
DNA: TGTGCCAGCAGCTTGGCTAGCGGGAGTGAGACCCAGTACTTC
CDR3: CASSLASGSETQYF

J: TRBJ2-5
length: 15
V: TRBV28
size: -
D: -
DNA: TGTGCCAGCAGTTTCCGACCCCGAACCCTCGAGACCCAGTACTTC
CDR3: CASSFRPRTLETQYF